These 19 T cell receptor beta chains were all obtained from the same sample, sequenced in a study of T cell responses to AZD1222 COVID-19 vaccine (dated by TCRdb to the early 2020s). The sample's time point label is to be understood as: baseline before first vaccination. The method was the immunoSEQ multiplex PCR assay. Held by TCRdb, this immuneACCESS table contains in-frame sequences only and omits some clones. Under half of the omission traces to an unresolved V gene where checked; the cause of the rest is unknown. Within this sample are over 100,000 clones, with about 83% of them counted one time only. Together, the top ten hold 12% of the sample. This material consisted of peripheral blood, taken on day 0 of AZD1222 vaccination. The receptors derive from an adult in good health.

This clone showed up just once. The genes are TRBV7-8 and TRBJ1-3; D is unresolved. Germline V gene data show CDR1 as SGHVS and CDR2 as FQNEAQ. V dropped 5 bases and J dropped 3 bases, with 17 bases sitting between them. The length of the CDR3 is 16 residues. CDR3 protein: CASSVESDGRGNTIYF. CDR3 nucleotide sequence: TGTGCCAGCAGCGTTGAATCGGACGGCCGTGGAAACACCATATATTTT.

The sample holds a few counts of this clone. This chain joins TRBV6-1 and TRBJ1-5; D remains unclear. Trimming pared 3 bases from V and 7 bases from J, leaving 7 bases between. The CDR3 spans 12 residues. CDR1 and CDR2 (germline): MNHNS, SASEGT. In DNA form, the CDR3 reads TGTGCCAGCAGTGAGGGAGGGCAGCCCCAGCATTTT. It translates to CASSEGGQPQHF.

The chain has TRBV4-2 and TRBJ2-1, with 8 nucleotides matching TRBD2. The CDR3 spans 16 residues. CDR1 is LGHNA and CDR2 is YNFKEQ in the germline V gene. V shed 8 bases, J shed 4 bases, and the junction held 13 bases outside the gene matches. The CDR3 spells CASSRVSSGLYNEQFF. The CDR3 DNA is TGTGCCAGCTCCCGGGTGTCTAGCGGGCTTTACAATGAGCAGTTCTTC.

CDR3 protein: CATAGGLHYEQYF. For the CDR3, the DNA is TGTGCCACCGCCGGAGGCCTACACTACGAGCAGTACTTC. This rearrangement joins TRBV6-6 to TRBJ2-7; tentative D call: TRBD2 (5 bases). The CDR3 length is 13 residues. CDR1 and CDR2 from the germline V gene are MNHNY and SVGAGI (reference sequence). Trimming took 10 bases from V and 3 from J, leaving 16 bases between them.

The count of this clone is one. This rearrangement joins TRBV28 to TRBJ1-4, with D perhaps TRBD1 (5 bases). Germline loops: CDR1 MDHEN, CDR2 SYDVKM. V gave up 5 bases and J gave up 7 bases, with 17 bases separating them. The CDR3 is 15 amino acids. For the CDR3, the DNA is TGTGCCAGCAGTCCCGGACGGATGGGACCTGAAAAACTGTTTTTT. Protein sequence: CASSPGRMGPEKLFF.

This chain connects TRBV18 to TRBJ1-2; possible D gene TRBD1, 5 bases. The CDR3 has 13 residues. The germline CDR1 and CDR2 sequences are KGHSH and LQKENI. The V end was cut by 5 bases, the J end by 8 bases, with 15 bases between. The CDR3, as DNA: TGTGCCAGCTCATTCATAAAGGGGCCCGGCTACACCTTC. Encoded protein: CASSFIKGPGYTF.

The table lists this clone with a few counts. The CDR3 loop reads CASSQEATQETQYF. CDR3 nucleotides: TGCGCCAGCAGCCAAGAGGCGACACAAGAGACCCAGTACTTC. The chain employs TRBV4-1 and TRBJ2-5; D not certain. The germline V gene has CDR1 MGHRA and CDR2 YSYEKL. The V end was cut by 0 bases, the J end by 2 bases, with 7 bases between. This CDR3 has 14 amino acids.

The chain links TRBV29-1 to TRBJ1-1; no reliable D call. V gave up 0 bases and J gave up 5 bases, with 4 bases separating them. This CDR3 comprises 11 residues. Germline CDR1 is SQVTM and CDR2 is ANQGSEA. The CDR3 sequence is CSVEEGTEAFF. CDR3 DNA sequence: TGCAGCGTTGAAGAAGGAACTGAAGCTTTCTTT.

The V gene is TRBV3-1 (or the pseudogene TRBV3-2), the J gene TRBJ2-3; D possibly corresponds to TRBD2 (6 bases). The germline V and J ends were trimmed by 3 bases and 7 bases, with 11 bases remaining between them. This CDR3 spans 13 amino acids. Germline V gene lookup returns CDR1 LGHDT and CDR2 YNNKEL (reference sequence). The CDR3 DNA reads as TGTGCCAGCAGCCAGGGGACTGGTAATACGCAGTATTTT. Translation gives CASSQGTGNTQYF.

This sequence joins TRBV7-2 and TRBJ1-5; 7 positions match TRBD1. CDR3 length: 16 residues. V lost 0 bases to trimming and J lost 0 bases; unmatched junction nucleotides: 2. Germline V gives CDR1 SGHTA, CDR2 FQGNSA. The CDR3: CASSLAGGPSNQPQHF. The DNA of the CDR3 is TGTGCCAGCAGCTTAGCAGGGGGCCCTAGCAATCAGCCCCAGCATTTT. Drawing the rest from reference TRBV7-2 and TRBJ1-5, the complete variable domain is GAGVSQSPSNKVTEKGKDVELRCDPISGHTALYWYRQSLGQGLEFLIYFQGNSAPDKSGLPSDRFSAERTGGSVSTLTIQRTQQEDSAVYLCASSLAGGPSNQPQHFGDGTRLSIL.

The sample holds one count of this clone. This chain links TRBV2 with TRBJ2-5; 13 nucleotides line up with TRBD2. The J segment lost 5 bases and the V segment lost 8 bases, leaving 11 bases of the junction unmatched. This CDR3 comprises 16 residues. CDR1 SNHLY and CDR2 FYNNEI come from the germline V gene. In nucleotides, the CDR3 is TGTGCCAGCCTAGGGACTAGCGGGACCTCTAGGGAGACCCAGTACTTC. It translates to CASLGTSGTSRETQYF.

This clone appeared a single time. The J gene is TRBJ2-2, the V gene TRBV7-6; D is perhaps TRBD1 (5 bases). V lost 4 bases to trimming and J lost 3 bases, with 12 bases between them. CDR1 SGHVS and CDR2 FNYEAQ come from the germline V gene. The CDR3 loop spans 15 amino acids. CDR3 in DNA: TGTGCCAGCAGCTACGGCAGGGTAGACACCGGGGAGCTGTTTTTT. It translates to CASSYGRVDTGELFF.

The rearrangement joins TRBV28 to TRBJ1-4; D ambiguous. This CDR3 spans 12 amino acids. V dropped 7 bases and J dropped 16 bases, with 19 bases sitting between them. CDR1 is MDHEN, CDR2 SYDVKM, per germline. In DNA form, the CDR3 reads TGTGCCAGCACCGCGCGGGGAGGAGGCTCGTTTTTT. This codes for CASTARGGGSFF. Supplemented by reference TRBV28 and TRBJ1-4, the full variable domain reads DVKVTQSSRYLVKRTGEKVFLECVQDMDHENMFWYRQDPGLGLRLIYFSYDVKMKEKGDIPEGYSVSREKKERFSLILESASTNQTSMYLCASTARGGGSFFGSGTQLSVL.

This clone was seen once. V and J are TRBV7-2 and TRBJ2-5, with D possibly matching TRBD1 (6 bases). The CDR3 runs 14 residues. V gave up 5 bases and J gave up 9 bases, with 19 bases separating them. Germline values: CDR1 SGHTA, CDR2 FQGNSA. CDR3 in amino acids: CASSPATGQGSQYF. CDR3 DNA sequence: TGTGCCAGCAGCCCAGCGACAGGTCAGGGGTCCCAGTACTTC.

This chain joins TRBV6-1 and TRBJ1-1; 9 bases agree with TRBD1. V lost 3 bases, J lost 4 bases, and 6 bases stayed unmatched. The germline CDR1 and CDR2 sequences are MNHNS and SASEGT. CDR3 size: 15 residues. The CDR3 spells CASSDPGQGATEAFF. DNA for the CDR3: TGTGCCAGCAGTGATCCGGGACAGGGAGCCACTGAAGCTTTCTTT.

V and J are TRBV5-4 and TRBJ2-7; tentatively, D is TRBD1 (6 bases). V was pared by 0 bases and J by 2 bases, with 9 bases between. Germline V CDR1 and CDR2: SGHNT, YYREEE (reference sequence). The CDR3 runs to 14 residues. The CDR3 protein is CASSLGPGAYEQYF. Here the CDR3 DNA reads TGTGCCAGCAGCTTGGGGCCAGGGGCCTACGAGCAGTACTTC.

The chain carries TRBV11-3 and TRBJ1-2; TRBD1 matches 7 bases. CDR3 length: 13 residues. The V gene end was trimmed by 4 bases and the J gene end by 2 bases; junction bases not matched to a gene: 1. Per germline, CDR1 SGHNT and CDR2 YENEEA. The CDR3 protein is CASSSTGNYGYTF. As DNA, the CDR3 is TGTGCCAGCAGCTCGACAGGGAACTATGGCTACACCTTC.

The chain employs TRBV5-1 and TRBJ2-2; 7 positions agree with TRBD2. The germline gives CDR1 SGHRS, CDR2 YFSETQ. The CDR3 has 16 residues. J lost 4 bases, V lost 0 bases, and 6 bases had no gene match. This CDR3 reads CASSLASGARTGELFF. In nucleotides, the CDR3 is TGCGCCAGCAGCTTGGCCAGCGGGGCCCGCACCGGGGAGCTGTTTTTT.

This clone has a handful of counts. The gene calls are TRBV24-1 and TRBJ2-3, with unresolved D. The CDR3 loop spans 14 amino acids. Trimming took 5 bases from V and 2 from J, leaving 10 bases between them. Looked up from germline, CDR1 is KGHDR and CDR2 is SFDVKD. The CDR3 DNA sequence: TGTGCCACCAGTGCCGGGTTTCCCACAGATACGCAGTATTTT. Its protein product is CATSAGFPTDTQYF.